This T cell receptor (beta chain) is drawn from a study of OX40 agonist ivuxolimab in advanced cancers. Study-level information: The drug used for patients, ivuxolimab, was an agonistic anti-OX40 (CD134) antibody.

Autoimmune disease history or systemic immunosuppression led to patient exclusion. The count of this clone is one. The antigen remains undetermined. The germline V and J ends were trimmed by 4 bases and 4 bases, with 11 bases remaining between them. The germline V gene encodes CDR1 SNHLY and CDR2 FYNNEI. The CDR3 consists of 14 residues. Study-wide findings and caveats: The study observed clonal expansion of CD4+ and CD8+ blood T cells by week 6 at 0.1 to 3.0 mg/kg. Expanded clones were, on average, more numerous among CD8+ T cells than CD4+.

The repertoire was sequenced with immunoSEQ multiplex PCR; TCRdb's copy has only in-frame clones and lacks some. The data show under 150,000 clones, roughly nine tenths seen once. V and J are TRBV2 and TRBJ1-5; no definite D call. Sequenced material: CD4+ or CD8+ T cells sorted from blood, taken in a trial of the OX40 agonist ivuxolimab. The clonotype was recovered from an adult with an advanced solid tumor such as melanoma, head and neck, liver or kidney cancer. The CDR3 region has the DNA TGTGCCAGCAGTGTCTTAGGACTGAATCAGCCCCAGCATTTT. Amino acids: CASSVLGLNQPQHF.